This T cell receptor beta chain was recorded in a study of blood T cell repertoires in COVID-19. A Seattle source enrolled patients during active infection and followed them longitudinally. Germline assignment: CDR1 SGHKS and CDR2 YYEKEE (reference sequence). Trimming pared 4 bases from V and 6 bases from J, leaving 17 bases between. This CDR3 spans 14 amino acids. The method was immunoSEQ multiplex PCR; TCRdb's version includes in-frame clones alone and lacks a portion of them. The sample holds fewer than 300,000 clones; around 90% are singletons and the top ten take approximately 6.5%. The clonotype was recovered from a woman in her forties or fifties with COVID-19, enrolled during active disease. The sequenced sample consisted of peripheral blood. The J gene is TRBJ2-7, the V gene TRBV5-5; D ambiguous. The CDR3 reads CASSAPMDGVEQYF. The CDR3, as DNA: TGTGCCAGCAGCGCACCAATGGATGGAGTCGAGCAGTACTTC.